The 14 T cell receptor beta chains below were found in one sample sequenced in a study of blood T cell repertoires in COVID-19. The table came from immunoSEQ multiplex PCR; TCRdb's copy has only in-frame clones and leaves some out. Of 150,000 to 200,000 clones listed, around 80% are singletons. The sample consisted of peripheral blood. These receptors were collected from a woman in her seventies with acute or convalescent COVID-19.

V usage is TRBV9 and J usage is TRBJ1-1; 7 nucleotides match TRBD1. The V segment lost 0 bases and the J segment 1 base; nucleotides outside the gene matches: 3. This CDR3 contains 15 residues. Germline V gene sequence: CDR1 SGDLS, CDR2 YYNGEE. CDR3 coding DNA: TGTGCCAGCAGCGTAGTTCGACAGGGGAACACTGAAGCTTTCTTT. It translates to CASSVVRQGNTEAFF.

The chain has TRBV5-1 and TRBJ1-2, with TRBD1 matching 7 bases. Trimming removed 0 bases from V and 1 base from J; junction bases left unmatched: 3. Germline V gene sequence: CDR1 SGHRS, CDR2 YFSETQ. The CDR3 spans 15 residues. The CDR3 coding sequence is TGCGCCAGCAGCTTGGTAGGGGGCCTTAACTATGGCTACACCTTC. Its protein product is CASSLVGGLNYGYTF.

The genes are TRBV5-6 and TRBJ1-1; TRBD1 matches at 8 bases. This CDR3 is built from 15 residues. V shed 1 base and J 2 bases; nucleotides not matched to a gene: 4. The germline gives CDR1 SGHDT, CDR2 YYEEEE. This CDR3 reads CASSLQDRVNTEAFF. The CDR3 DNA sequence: TGTGCCAGCAGCTTGCAGGACAGGGTTAACACTGAAGCTTTCTTT. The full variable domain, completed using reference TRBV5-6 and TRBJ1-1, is DAGVTQSPTHLIKTRGQQVTLRCSPKSGHDTVSWYQQALGQGPQFIFQYYEEEERQRGNFPDRFSGHQFPNYSSELNVNALLLGDSALYLCASSLQDRVNTEAFFGQGTRLTVV.

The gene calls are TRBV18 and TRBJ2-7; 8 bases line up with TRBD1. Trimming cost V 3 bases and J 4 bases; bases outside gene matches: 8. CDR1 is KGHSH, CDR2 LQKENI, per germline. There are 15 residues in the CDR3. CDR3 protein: CASSPPSGGRYEQYF. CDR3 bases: TGTGCCAGCTCACCTCCGTCAGGGGGCAGGTACGAGCAGTACTTC.

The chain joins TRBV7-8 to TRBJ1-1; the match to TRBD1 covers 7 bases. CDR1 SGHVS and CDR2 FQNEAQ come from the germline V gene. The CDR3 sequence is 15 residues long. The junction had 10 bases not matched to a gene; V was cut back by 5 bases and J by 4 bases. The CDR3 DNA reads TGTGCCAGCAGCATCCACAGGGGTGAGGCCACTGAAGCTTTCTTT. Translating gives CASSIHRGEATEAFF.

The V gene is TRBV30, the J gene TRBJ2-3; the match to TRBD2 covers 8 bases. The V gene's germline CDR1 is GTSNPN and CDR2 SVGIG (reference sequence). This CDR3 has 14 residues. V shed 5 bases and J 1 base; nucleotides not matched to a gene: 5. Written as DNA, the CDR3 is TGTGCCTGGGGCCCGGGAGGGGGCACAGATACGCAGTATTTT. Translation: CAWGPGGGTDTQYF.

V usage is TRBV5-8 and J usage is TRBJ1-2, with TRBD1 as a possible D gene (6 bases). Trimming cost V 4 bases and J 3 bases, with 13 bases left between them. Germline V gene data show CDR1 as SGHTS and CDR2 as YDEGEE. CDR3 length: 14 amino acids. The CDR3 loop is CASSIRGSHYGYTF. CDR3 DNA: TGTGCCAGCAGCATCAGGGGATCTCACTATGGCTACACCTTC. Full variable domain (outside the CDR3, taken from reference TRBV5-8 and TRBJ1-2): EAGVTQSPTHLIKTRGQQATLRCSPISGHTSVYWYQQALGLGLQFLLWYDEGEERNRGNFPPRFSGRQFPNYSSELNVNALELEDSALYLCASSIRGSHYGYTFGSGTRLTVV.

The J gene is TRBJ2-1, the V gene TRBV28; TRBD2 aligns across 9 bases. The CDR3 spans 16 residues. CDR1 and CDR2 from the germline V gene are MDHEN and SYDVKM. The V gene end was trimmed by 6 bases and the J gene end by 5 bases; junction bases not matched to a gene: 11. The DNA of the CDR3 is TGTGCCAGCAGCGTTGGGAAGCGGGGGGCCGACAATGAGCAGTTCTTC. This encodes CASSVGKRGADNEQFF.

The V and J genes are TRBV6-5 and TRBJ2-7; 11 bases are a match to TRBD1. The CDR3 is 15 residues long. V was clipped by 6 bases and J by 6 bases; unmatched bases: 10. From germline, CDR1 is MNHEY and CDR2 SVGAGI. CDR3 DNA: TGTGCCAGCAGAAGCCGGGGGACAGGGGGTTTCGAGCAGTACTTC. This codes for CASRSRGTGGFEQYF.

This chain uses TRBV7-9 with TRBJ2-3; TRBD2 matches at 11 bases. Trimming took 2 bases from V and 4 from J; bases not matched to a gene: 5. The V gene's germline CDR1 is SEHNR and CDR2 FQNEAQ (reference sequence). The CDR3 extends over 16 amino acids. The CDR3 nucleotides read TGTGCCAGCAGCTTATTACTAGCGGGAGAGGCAGATACGCAGTATTTT. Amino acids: CASSLLLAGEADTQYF.

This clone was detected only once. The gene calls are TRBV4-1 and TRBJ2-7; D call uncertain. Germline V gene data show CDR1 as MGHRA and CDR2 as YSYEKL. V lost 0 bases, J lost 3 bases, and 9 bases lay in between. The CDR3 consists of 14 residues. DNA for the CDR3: TGCGCCAGCAGCCAAGATGAGGAAAACTACGAGCAGTACTTC. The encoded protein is CASSQDEENYEQYF.

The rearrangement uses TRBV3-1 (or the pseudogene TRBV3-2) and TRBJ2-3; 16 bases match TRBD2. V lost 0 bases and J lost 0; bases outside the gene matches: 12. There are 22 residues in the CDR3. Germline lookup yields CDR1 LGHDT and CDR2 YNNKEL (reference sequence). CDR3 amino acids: CASSQESPGLAGGFSSTDTQYF. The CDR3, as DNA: TGTGCCAGCAGCCAAGAAAGCCCGGGACTAGCGGGAGGGTTTTCGAGCACAGATACGCAGTATTTT.

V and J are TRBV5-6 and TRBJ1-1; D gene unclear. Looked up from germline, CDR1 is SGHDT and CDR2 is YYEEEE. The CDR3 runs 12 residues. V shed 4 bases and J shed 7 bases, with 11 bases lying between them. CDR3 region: CASSPLGSEAFF. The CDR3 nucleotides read TGTGCCAGCAGCCCTTTGGGGAGTGAAGCTTTCTTT.

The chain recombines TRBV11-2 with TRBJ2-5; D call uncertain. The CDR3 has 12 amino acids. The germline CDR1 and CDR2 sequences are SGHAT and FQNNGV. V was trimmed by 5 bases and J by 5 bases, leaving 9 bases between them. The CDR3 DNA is TGTGCCAGCAGCCCAGGCTGGGAGACCCAGTACTTC. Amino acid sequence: CASSPGWETQYF.